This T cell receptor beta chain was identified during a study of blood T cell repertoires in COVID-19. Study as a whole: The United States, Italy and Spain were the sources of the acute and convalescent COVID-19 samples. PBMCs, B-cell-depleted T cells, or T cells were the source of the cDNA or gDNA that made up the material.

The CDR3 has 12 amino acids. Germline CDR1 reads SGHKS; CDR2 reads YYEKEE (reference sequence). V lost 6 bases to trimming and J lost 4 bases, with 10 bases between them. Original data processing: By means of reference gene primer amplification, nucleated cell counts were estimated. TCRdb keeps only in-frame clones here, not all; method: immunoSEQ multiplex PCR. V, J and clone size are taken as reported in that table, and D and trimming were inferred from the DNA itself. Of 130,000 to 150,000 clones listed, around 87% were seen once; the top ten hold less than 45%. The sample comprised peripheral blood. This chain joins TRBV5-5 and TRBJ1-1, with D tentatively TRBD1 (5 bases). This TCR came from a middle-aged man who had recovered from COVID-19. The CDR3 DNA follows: TGTGCCAGCATTCCGGGGGGCACTGAAGCTTTCTTT. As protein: CASIPGGTEAFF. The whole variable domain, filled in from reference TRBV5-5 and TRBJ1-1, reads DAGVTQSPTHLIKTRGQQVTLRCSPISGHKSVSWYQQVLGQGPQFIFQYYEKEERGRGNFPDRFSARQFPNYSSELNVNALLLGDSALYLCASIPGGTEAFFGQGTRLTVV.